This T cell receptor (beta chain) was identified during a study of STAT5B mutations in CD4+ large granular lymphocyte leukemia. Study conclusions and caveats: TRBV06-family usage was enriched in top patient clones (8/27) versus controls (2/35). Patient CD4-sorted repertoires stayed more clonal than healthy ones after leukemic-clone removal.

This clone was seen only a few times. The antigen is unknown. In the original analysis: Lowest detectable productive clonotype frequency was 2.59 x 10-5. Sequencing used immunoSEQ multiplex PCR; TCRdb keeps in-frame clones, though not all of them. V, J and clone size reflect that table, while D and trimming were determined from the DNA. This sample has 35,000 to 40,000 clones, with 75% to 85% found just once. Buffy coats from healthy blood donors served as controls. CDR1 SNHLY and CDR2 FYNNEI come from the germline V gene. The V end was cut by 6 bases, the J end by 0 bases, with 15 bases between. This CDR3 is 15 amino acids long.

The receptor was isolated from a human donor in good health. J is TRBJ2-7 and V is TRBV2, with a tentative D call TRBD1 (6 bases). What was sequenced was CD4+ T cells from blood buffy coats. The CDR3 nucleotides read TGTGCCAGCAGAAAGGACAGCACCAGCTCCTACGAGCAGTACTTC. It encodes CASRKDSTSSYEQYF.